This passage covers 8 T cell receptor beta chains from one sample sequenced in a study of blood T cell repertoires in COVID-19. Clones were sequenced by immunoSEQ multiplex PCR, and TCRdb holds only the in-frame ones, with some missing. The sample contains about 260,000 clones, 75% to 90% of which appear only once. Sequenced sample: peripheral blood. These TCRs come from a woman aged 40-49 years with acute or convalescent COVID-19.

This chain links TRBV7-8 with TRBJ2-1, with 13 bases aligning to TRBD2. The germline CDR1 and CDR2 sequences are SGHVS and FQNEAQ. The CDR3 has 19 residues. The V segment lost 5 bases and the J segment 5 bases; nucleotides outside the gene matches: 15. CDR3 DNA: TGTGCCAGCAGCACGAGACTAGCGGGGGGACCGATGACCAACAATGAGCAGTTCTTC. Protein sequence: CASSTRLAGGPMTNNEQFF.

This clone was seen more than once but under ten times. The same CDR3 is also encoded by other DNA sequences in this sample. The chain combines TRBV29-1 with TRBJ1-2, with 8 bases lining up with TRBD1. The CDR3 loop spans 12 amino acids. The germline V gene has CDR1 SQVTM and CDR2 ANQGSEA. V lost 4 bases to trimming and J lost 4 bases; unmatched junction nucleotides: 2. The CDR3 region has the DNA TGCAGCGTTGGAACAGGGGGCTATGGCTACACCTTC. Translating gives CSVGTGGYGYTF.

V is TRBV2 and J is TRBJ2-5; D remains ambiguous. The length of the CDR3 is 11 residues. CDR1 and CDR2 (germline): SNHLY, FYNNEI. Trimming shortened V by 6 bases and J by 3 bases, and 5 bases separated the two germline ends. The chain's CDR3 is CASRQEETQYF. The CDR3 DNA reads TGTGCCAGCAGGCAGGAAGAGACCCAGTACTTC.

This sequence joins TRBV9 and TRBJ1-1; D remains unclear. The ends were cut back, 0 bases at V and 1 base at J, with 4 bases in the middle. The CDR3 sequence is 13 residues long. Germline V CDR1 and CDR2: SGDLS, YYNGEE. The CDR3 DNA reads as TGTGCCAGCAGCGTAGGAGAGAACACTGAAGCTTTCTTT. Protein product: CASSVGENTEAFF.

Here the CDR3 reads CASSIPRVMNTEAFF. In DNA form, the CDR3 reads TGTGCCAGTAGTATACCCCGGGTCATGAACACTGAAGCTTTCTTT. The rearrangement joins TRBV19 to TRBJ1-1; D unclear. This CDR3 spans 15 amino acids. CDR1 is LNHDA, CDR2 SQIVND, per germline (reference sequence). V lost 2 bases, J lost 0 bases, and 10 bases lay in between.

The chain combines TRBV13 with TRBJ2-2; tentatively, D is TRBD2 (6 bases). This CDR3 has 17 amino acids. V dropped 0 bases and J dropped 2 bases, with 13 bases sitting between them. Germline assignment: CDR1 PRHDT and CDR2 FYEKMQ (reference sequence). CDR3 bases: TGTGCCAGCAGCTTAGGCCCCAGCGGGCCCAACACCGGGGAGCTGTTTTTT. Amino acid sequence: CASSLGPSGPNTGELFF.

CDR3 loop: CASSPTSSGANVLTF. For the CDR3, the DNA is TGCGCCAGCAGCCCTACTAGCTCTGGGGCCAACGTCCTGACTTTC. This chain connects TRBV5-1 to TRBJ2-6; a possible D gene is TRBD2 (5 bases). Germline values: CDR1 SGHRS, CDR2 YFSETQ. The CDR3 spans 15 residues. Trimming took off 4 bases at V and 0 bases at J, with 8 bases between the two ends.

V and J are TRBV3-1 (or the pseudogene TRBV3-2) and TRBJ1-3; maybe TRBD1 (6 bases). Per the germline V gene, CDR1 is LGHDT and CDR2 is YNNKEL (reference sequence). Deletions cut 5 bases from V and 6 bases from J, with 23 bases between. The length of the CDR3 is 17 residues. CDR3 region: CASSSVIRGPKENTIYF. DNA for the CDR3: TGTGCCAGCAGCTCCGTCATCAGGGGCCCGAAGGAAAACACCATATATTTT.